The 32 T cell receptor beta chains reported below all come from one sample, sequenced in a study of T-cell reconstitution after alpha-beta-depleted transplantation in children (dated by TCRdb to 2016 to 2017). Read against the paper, the sample's treatment or condition label means: allogeneic hematopoietic cell transplantation with graft depleted of TCRalphabeta T cells and CD19 B cells. The library was generated by PCR. TCRdb names Illumina HiSeq 2500 as the instrument used. TCR libraries were prepared with molecular barcoding, using unique molecular identifiers to normalize TCRbeta repertoire quantification. TCRdb reprocessed the public reads (quality trimming at Q25 with fastp, clone calling with MiXCR) and kept in-frame beta chains. Each CDR3 protein gets just one entry, which takes the most common genes and DNA from the rows behind it. The sample yields approximately 800,000 distinct CDR3 sequences; approximately 15% were counted once. The top ten clones comprise around 5% of the sample.

Source: PBMCs, mostly from graft donor cells, taken 360 days after TCRalphabeta/CD19-depleted stem cell transplant. All receptors derive from a male patient younger than 18 who had a stem cell transplant for acute lymphoblastic leukemia, so the T cells may come from the graft donor.

The table lists this clonotype with many counts. V and J are TRBV18 and TRBJ2-3, with TRBD1 as a possible D gene (6 bases). The CDR3 consists of 15 residues. Between the trimmed V and J ends, which lost 2 bases and 2 bases, there was a span of 11 bases. Germline CDR1 is KGHSH and CDR2 is LQKENI. CDR3 protein: CASSPRTGNTDTQYF. The DNA for the CDR3 is TGTGCCAGCTCACCAAGAACAGGGAACACAGATACGCAGTATTTT.

A few counts support this clonotype. This chain uses TRBV4-1 with TRBJ2-5, with TRBD1 identical over 7 bases. V was clipped by 1 base and J by 5 bases; unmatched bases: 4. The V gene's germline CDR1 is MGHRA and CDR2 YSYEKL. The CDR3 is 14 amino acids. CDR3 region: CASSQVQGVETQYF. The CDR3 DNA follows: TGCGCCAGCAGCCAAGTTCAGGGGGTGGAGACCCAGTACTTC.

In this sample, this clonotype turned up a few times. The V and J genes are TRBV5-1 and TRBJ2-7; D unresolved. This CDR3 comprises 13 residues. Per germline, CDR1 SGHRS and CDR2 YFSETQ. Trimming took 3 bases from V and 6 from J, leaving 13 bases between them. The CDR3 DNA is TGCGCCAGCAGCTCATTGGGTCCCCGCGAGCAGTACTTC. Translated, it gives CASSSLGPREQYF.

The chain uses TRBV5-1 and TRBJ2-7; D gene unclear. Trimming removed 4 bases from V and 7 bases from J, with 9 bases in between. Germline CDR1 reads SGHRS; CDR2 reads YFSETQ. This CDR3 has 11 amino acids. The CDR3 reads CASSPDTEQYF. The CDR3 DNA sequence: TGCGCCAGCAGCCCCGATACAGAGCAGTACTTC.

This clonotype occurred a few times. This sequence joins TRBV15 and TRBJ2-3; no clear D gene. Trimming took off 7 bases at V and 0 bases at J, with 14 bases between the two ends. From germline, CDR1 is LNHNV and CDR2 YYDKDF (reference sequence). The CDR3 runs 15 residues. Here the CDR3 reads CATIKEGSSTDTQYF. The DNA for the CDR3 is TGTGCCACCATCAAGGAAGGTAGTAGCACAGATACGCAGTATTTT.

The CDR3 sequence is CASQDGLYGYTF. The DNA of the CDR3 is TGCGCCAGCCAGGACGGCCTCTATGGCTACACCTTC. The J gene is TRBJ1-2, the V gene TRBV10-2, with D unresolved. Trimming stripped 8 bases from V and 4 bases from J, with 11 bases between. The CDR3 spans 12 residues. Germline V gene sequence: CDR1 WSHSY, CDR2 SAAADI.

V is TRBV3-1 and J is TRBJ2-3, with D perhaps being TRBD1 or TRBD2 (5 bases each). Germline V gene data show CDR1 as LGHDT and CDR2 as YNNKEL (reference sequence). This CDR3 comprises 15 residues. V dropped 2 bases and J dropped 4 bases, with 13 bases sitting between them. CDR3 DNA sequence: TGTGCCAGCAGCCAACGTGGGACCTTACCAGATACGCAGTATTTT. It codes for CASSQRGTLPDTQYF.

This clonotype appeared a few times. The chain is built from TRBV12-3 or TRBV12-4 and TRBJ2-3; no definite D call. V lost 1 base, J lost 2 bases, and 10 bases lay in between. The CDR3 sequence is 15 residues long. The CDR3 sequence: CASSLVTRHTDTQYF. CDR3 nucleotide sequence: TGTGCCAGCAGTTTAGTCACGCGGCACACAGATACGCAGTATTTT.

V usage is TRBV4-1 and J usage is TRBJ1-1; 7 bases fit TRBD1. V dropped 0 bases and J dropped 0; count of bases not matched to a gene: 10. The CDR3 totals 18 residues. Germline V gives CDR1 MGHRA, CDR2 YSYEKL. The CDR3 DNA follows: TGCGCCAGCAGCCAAGATCCAGCGGGGACAGTCATGAACACTGAAGCTTTCTTT. Residues: CASSQDPAGTVMNTEAFF.

Only a few counts were recorded for this clonotype. This chain links TRBV4-1 with TRBJ2-7, with D perhaps matching TRBD1 (6 bases). Germline V lookup: CDR1 MGHRA, CDR2 YSYEKL. The CDR3 is 15 amino acids. V lost 2 bases and J lost 4, with 15 bases in between. DNA of the CDR3: TGCGCCAGCAGCCAACCCCGGCAGGGGTTTTACGAGCAGTACTTC. Residues: CASSQPRQGFYEQYF.

The V call is TRBV5-1, the J call TRBJ2-2, with 8 bases lining up with TRBD2. Unmatched junction bases numbered 6, after V lost 4 bases and J lost 1 base. The length of the CDR3 is 16 residues. The germline V gene has CDR1 SGHRS and CDR2 YFSETQ. CDR3 in amino acids: CASSLALAGNTGELFF. DNA of the CDR3: TGCGCCAGCAGCCTCGCCCTAGCGGGGAACACCGGGGAGCTGTTTTTT.

This clonotype was detected only a few times. The rearrangement joins TRBV12-3 or TRBV12-4 to TRBJ2-2, with D tentatively TRBD1 or TRBD2 (6 bases each). Trimming shortened V by 3 bases and J by 5 bases, and 13 bases separated the two germline ends. The CDR3 spans 15 residues. In nucleotides, the CDR3 is TGTGCCAGCAGTTTGTTCCGGGGGCAAACCGGGGAGCTGTTTTTT. Protein sequence: CASSLFRGQTGELFF.

This clonotype was detected a few times. V is TRBV20-1 and J is TRBJ2-5; D may be TRBD2 (5 bases). Trimming removed 3 bases at V and 2 bases at J, with 7 bases between. Germline CDR1 and CDR2: DFQATT and SNEGSKA (reference sequence). The CDR3 contains 12 residues. The CDR3 nucleotides read TGCAGTGCTAGCACTAGTCAAGAGACCCAGTACTTC. Amino acid sequence: CSASTSQETQYF.

This clonotype has more than one count but fewer than ten. The chain joins TRBV7-9 to TRBJ2-1; D unclear. Germline V gene lookup returns CDR1 SEHNR and CDR2 FQNEAQ (reference sequence). V was trimmed by 1 base and J by 4 bases, leaving 11 bases between them. The CDR3 is 15 residues long. This chain's CDR3 is CASSLGYSPYNEQFF. The CDR3, as DNA: TGTGCCAGCAGCTTAGGGTACAGCCCATACAATGAGCAGTTCTTC.

The genes are TRBV20-1 and TRBJ1-2; 11 bases agree with TRBD1. Germline-derived CDR1 and CDR2 are DFQATT and SNEGSKA (reference sequence). V gave up 0 bases and J gave up 6 bases; unmatched junction bases: 6. There are 15 residues in the CDR3. The chain's CDR3 is CSARDFGQGADGYTF. The CDR3, as DNA: TGCAGTGCTAGAGATTTTGGACAGGGGGCGGATGGCTACACCTTC.

The chain links TRBV18 to TRBJ2-7, with D unclear. Germline V lookup: CDR1 KGHSH, CDR2 LQKENI. The CDR3 totals 14 residues. Trimming took 1 base from V and 2 from J, leaving 9 bases between them. DNA of the CDR3: TGTGCCAGCTCACCACAGGACCTTACCTACGAGCAGTACTTC. It specifies CASSPQDLTYEQYF.

This clonotype was seen only a few times. The genes are TRBV5-1 and TRBJ2-7; 14 bases agree with TRBD2. Trimming took 0 bases from V and 3 from J; bases not matched to a gene: 14. CDR1 and CDR2 from the germline V gene are SGHRS and YFSETQ. This CDR3 is built from 20 residues. In nucleotides, the CDR3 is TGCGCCAGCAGCTTGGCGGTCGCGACTAGCGGGAGGGCCCTCGGCTACGAGCAGTACTTC. It encodes CASSLAVATSGRALGYEQYF.

The chain uses TRBV6-5 and TRBJ2-7; TRBD1 aligns across 7 bases. The CDR3 totals 13 residues. CDR1 is MNHEY, CDR2 SVGAGI, per germline. V trimming: 2 bases; J trimming: 11 bases; junction bases outside the gene matches: 9. The CDR3, as DNA: TGTGCCAGCAGTTACCCAGGGTCCAGGGGGAAGTACTTC. Amino acid sequence: CASSYPGSRGKYF.

The chain couples TRBV10-3 to TRBJ2-7; 8 nucleotides match TRBD1. Germline V gene lookup returns CDR1 ENHRY and CDR2 SYGVKD. This CDR3 contains 17 residues. V dropped 2 bases and J dropped 1; count of bases not matched to a gene: 10. CDR3 amino acids: CAISELWGGQGSYEQYF. For the CDR3, the DNA is TGTGCCATCAGTGAGCTTTGGGGAGGACAGGGTTCCTACGAGCAGTACTTC.

The rearrangement joins TRBV7-2 to TRBJ2-7, with TRBD2 matching 13 bases. Germline CDR1 and CDR2: SGHTA and FQGNSA. The CDR3 extends over 18 amino acids. J lost 0 bases, V lost 2 bases, and 7 bases had no gene match. The CDR3 protein is CASSLPTRTSGSSYEQYF. CDR3 DNA: TGTGCCAGCAGCTTACCGACACGGACTAGCGGGAGCTCCTACGAGCAGTACTTC.

In its sample, this clonotype was seen once. This chain links TRBV2 with TRBJ2-7, with 10 bases matching TRBD2. Germline CDR1 and CDR2: SNHLY and FYNNEI. The CDR3 contains 16 residues. Losses at the gene ends were 2 bases for V and 0 bases for J; bases not matched to a gene: 4. The chain's CDR3 is CASSEPPSGSSYEQYF. The CDR3 DNA reads as TGTGCCAGCAGTGAACCCCCTAGCGGGAGCTCCTACGAGCAGTACTTC. Full variable domain (missing parts from reference TRBV2 and TRBJ2-7): EPEVTQTPSHQVTQMGQEVILRCVPISNHLYFYWYRQILGQKVEFLVSFYNNEISEKSEIFDDQFSVERPDGSNFTLKIRSTKLEDSAMYFCASSEPPSGSSYEQYFGPGTRLTVT.

This chain uses TRBV11-2 with TRBJ2-2; tentatively, D is TRBD2 (6 bases). This CDR3 has 16 amino acids. V was shortened by 5 bases and J by 1 base, with 14 bases between the two germline ends. Germline V gene sequence: CDR1 SGHAT, CDR2 FQNNGV. The CDR3 sequence is CASSPGTHLNTGELFF. CDR3 bases: TGTGCCAGCAGCCCCGGGACTCACTTGAACACCGGGGAGCTGTTTTTT.

This clonotype appeared many times. The J gene is TRBJ1-2, the V gene TRBV12-3 or TRBV12-4, with D perhaps TRBD1 (6 bases). This CDR3 comprises 11 residues. V was trimmed by 6 bases and J by 8 bases, leaving 10 bases between them. In DNA, the CDR3 is TGTGCCAGCAGCTACAGGGACGGCTACACCTTC. Its translation is CASSYRDGYTF.

This clonotype was detected a few times. The chain joins TRBV29-1 to TRBJ1-2; 9 bases map to TRBD1. Germline CDR1 is SQVTM and CDR2 is ANQGSEA. Trimming took 1 base from V and 4 from J; bases not matched to a gene: 7. The CDR3 has 15 residues. The CDR3 loop is CSVEAWGQGVYGYTF. In nucleotides, the CDR3 is TGCAGCGTTGAAGCGTGGGGACAGGGAGTCTATGGCTACACCTTC.

This clonotype was recorded a few times. This rearrangement joins TRBV5-1 to TRBJ1-1; 12 positions agree with TRBD1. J was trimmed by 4 bases and V by 3 bases; bases with no gene match: 13. The CDR3 has 18 residues. CDR1 SGHRS and CDR2 YFSETQ come from the germline V gene. The CDR3 region is CASSWSLPGQGARTEAFF. The DNA for the CDR3 is TGCGCCAGCAGCTGGTCCTTACCGGGACAGGGGGCGCGCACTGAAGCTTTCTTT.

This clonotype was counted a few times. This sequence joins TRBV25-1 and TRBJ1-1; D unclear. Trimming shortened V by 1 base and J by 10 bases, and 10 bases separated the two germline ends. This CDR3 comprises 12 residues. Germline V gene lookup returns CDR1 MGHDK and CDR2 SYGVNS. CDR3 residues: CASSEWSEGAFF. In DNA form, the CDR3 reads TGTGCCAGCAGTGAATGGAGTGAAGGAGCTTTCTTT.

This clonotype was seen more than once but under ten times. V gene TRBV20-1 combines with J gene TRBJ2-5; TRBD2 matches at 12 bases. Looked up from germline, CDR1 is DFQATT and CDR2 is SNEGSKA (reference sequence). V dropped 0 bases and J dropped 5; count of bases not matched to a gene: 13. CDR3 length: 18 residues. CDR3 loop: CSARDWRASGRAEETQYF. The CDR3 DNA sequence: TGCAGTGCTAGAGATTGGAGGGCTAGCGGGAGGGCCGAGGAGACCCAGTACTTC.

This clonotype showed up just a few times. The genes are TRBV5-1 and TRBJ2-2; no firm D call. Trimming took off 0 bases at V and 1 base at J, with 10 bases between the two ends. The CDR3 covers 16 residues. Germline V gives CDR1 SGHRS, CDR2 YFSETQ. The CDR3 spells CASSLEGNLNTGELFF. Written as DNA, the CDR3 is TGCGCCAGCAGCTTGGAAGGAAACCTGAACACCGGGGAGCTGTTTTTT. The whole variable domain, remainder taken from reference TRBV5-1 and TRBJ2-2, is KAGVTQTPRYLIKTRGQQVTLSCSPISGHRSVSWYQQTPGQGLQFLFEYFSETQRNKGNFPGRFSGRQFSNSRSEMNVSTLELGDSALYLCASSLEGNLNTGELFFGEGSRLTVL.

This clonotype was detected many times. The genes are TRBV29-1 and TRBJ2-1; D possibly matches TRBD1 or TRBD2 (5 bases each). The germline V gene has CDR1 SQVTM and CDR2 ANQGSEA. V was trimmed by 8 bases and J by 4 bases, leaving 9 bases between them. The CDR3 runs 11 residues. This chain's CDR3 is CSTRGYNEQFF. The CDR3 region has the DNA TGCAGCACTAGGGGTTACAATGAGCAGTTCTTC.

This chain links TRBV6-1 with TRBJ2-7; TRBD1 agrees at 7 bases. Germline lookup yields CDR1 MNHNS and CDR2 SASEGT. This CDR3 has 15 residues. V trimming: 5 bases; J trimming: 0 bases; junction bases outside the gene matches: 7. The CDR3 DNA sequence: TGTGCCAGCAGTCGGGACAGCCAGGGCTCCTACGAGCAGTACTTC. The encoded protein is CASSRDSQGSYEQYF.

This chain joins TRBV10-1 and TRBJ1-2; D is unresolved. V lost 0 bases and J lost 3, with 5 bases in between. Germline CDR1 and CDR2: WNHNN and SYGVQD (reference sequence). The CDR3 runs 13 residues. CDR3 region: CASSESPDYGYTF. The CDR3 bases are TGCGCCAGCAGTGAGTCTCCAGACTATGGCTACACCTTC.

This clonotype was seen a few times. The chain employs TRBV27 and TRBJ2-7; D possibly corresponds to TRBD1 (5 bases). V was clipped by 6 bases and J by 0 bases, with 9 bases between them. The CDR3 length is 13 residues. Looked up from germline, CDR1 is MNHEY and CDR2 is SMNVEV (reference sequence). The CDR3 region has the DNA TGTGCCAGCAGACTACAGGCCTCCTACGAGCAGTACTTC. It is translated as CASRLQASYEQYF.